Listed here are 7 T cell receptor beta chains from one sample, sequenced in a study of T cell responses to AZD1222 COVID-19 vaccine. Produced via immunoSEQ multiplex PCR; TCRdb's table is partial and in-frame only. The sample consists of some 150,000 clones, 85% of them appearing once. Sequences were derived from peripheral blood, sampled 28 days after the second dose of the MenACWY control vaccine. The source is an adult who received the MenACWY meningococcal vaccine as a control.

V and J are TRBV3-1 (or the pseudogene TRBV3-2) and TRBJ2-5, with a tentative D call TRBD1 (6 bases). V dropped 3 bases and J dropped 6 bases, with 17 bases sitting between them. CDR1 and CDR2 from the germline V gene are LGHDT and YNNKEL (reference sequence). This CDR3 is 15 amino acids long. CDR3 DNA sequence: TGTGCCAGCAGCCAGGCCAGGGGTGGGATGAAGACCCAGTACTTC. Translating it yields CASSQARGGMKTQYF.

This chain uses TRBV10-2 with TRBJ2-7; D unresolved. The germline gives CDR1 WSHSY, CDR2 SAAADI. CDR3 length: 13 residues. Trimming removed 7 bases from V and 2 bases from J, with 12 bases in between. This CDR3 reads CASKWESAYEQYF. The DNA of the CDR3 is TGCGCCAGCAAGTGGGAATCAGCCTACGAGCAGTACTTC.

CDR3 amino acids: CASSSPGQPYEQYV. The CDR3 region has the DNA TGTGCCAGCAGTTCCCCGGGACAGCCCTACGAGCAGTACGTC. The chain recombines TRBV28 with TRBJ2-7; 7 nucleotides align to TRBD1. The CDR3 loop spans 14 amino acids. Germline CDR1 and CDR2: MDHEN and SYDVKM. V was pared by 4 bases and J by 2 bases, with 5 bases of the junction left unmatched.

In regard to this clone: Sequence at one end of the junction differs from germline and may be a read error. Other DNA sequences in the sample encode the same CDR3. This rearrangement joins TRBV5-1 to TRBJ1-4; D is possibly TRBD1 (5 bases). The CDR3 covers 15 residues. From germline, CDR1 is SGHRS and CDR2 YFSETQ. The CDR3 DNA sequence: TGCGCCAGCAGCTCAACCAGCGGGACTAACGAAAAACTGTTTTTT. It yields the protein CASSSTSGTNEKLFF.

V and J are TRBV19 and TRBJ1-2, with TRBD1 as a possible D gene (6 bases). The CDR3 sequence is 14 residues long. Germline CDR1 LNHDA, CDR2 SQIVND (reference sequence). The germline V and J ends were trimmed by 2 bases and 4 bases, with 11 bases remaining between them. CDR3 region: CASSIRDTSYGYTF. The CDR3 DNA sequence: TGTGCCAGTAGTATAAGGGACACAAGCTATGGCTACACCTTC.

The DNA for the CDR3 is TGTGCCAGCAGTTTTGAGGGAAGAGGCTACACCTTC. This sequence encodes CASSFEGRGYTF. The chain uses TRBV28 and TRBJ1-2; no reliable D call. Germline CDR1 reads MDHEN; CDR2 reads SYDVKM. Trimming pared 3 bases from V and 8 bases from J, leaving 10 bases between. The length of the CDR3 is 12 residues.

The chain is built from TRBV28 and TRBJ1-6; tentatively, D is TRBD1 (5 bases). CDR3 size: 12 residues. Per the germline V gene, CDR1 is MDHEN and CDR2 is SYDVKM. V was shortened by 4 bases and J by 13 bases, with 11 bases between the two germline ends. For the CDR3, the DNA is TGTGCCAGCAGTTGGGCAGGGACCCCCCTCCACTTT. This sequence encodes CASSWAGTPLHF.